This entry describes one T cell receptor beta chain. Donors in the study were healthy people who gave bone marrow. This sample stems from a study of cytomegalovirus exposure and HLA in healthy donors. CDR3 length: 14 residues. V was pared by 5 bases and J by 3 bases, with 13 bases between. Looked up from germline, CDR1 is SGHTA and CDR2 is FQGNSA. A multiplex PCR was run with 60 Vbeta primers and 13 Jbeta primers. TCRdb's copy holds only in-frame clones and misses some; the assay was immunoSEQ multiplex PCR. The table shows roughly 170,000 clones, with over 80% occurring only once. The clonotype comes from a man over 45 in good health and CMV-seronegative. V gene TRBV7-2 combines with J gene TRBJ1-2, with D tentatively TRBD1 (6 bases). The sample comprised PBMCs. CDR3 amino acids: CASSPRDTDYGYTF. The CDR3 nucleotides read TGTGCCAGCAGCCCCCGGGACACCGACTATGGCTACACCTTC.